This T cell receptor beta chain was obtained from a study of cytomegalovirus exposure and HLA in healthy donors. The CDR3 has 15 residues. Per germline, CDR1 SGHVS and CDR2 FQNEAQ. The J segment lost 2 bases and the V segment lost 3 bases, leaving 2 bases of the junction unmatched. Comment on this clone: Antigen specificity is unknown.

In the PCR, 60 Vbeta and 13 Jbeta primers were used. The method was immunoSEQ multiplex PCR; TCRdb's version includes in-frame clones alone and lacks a portion of them. The sample records 110,000 to 150,000 clones, approximately 79% being singletons. Study conclusions and caveats: Cytomegalovirus status was reportedly diagnosed by the classifier with high specificity and sensitivity. Within an earlier analysis, most TCR beta V segments proved productive either about 87% or about 30% of the time. TCR beta V- and J-gene trimming, according to a later analysis, was linked to a missense DCLRE1C variant.

The sequence came from a woman aged 50 to 60 in good health and CMV-seropositive. The rearrangement joins TRBV7-8 to TRBJ1-3; 9 nucleotides agree with TRBD1. Sequencing was carried out using PBMCs. The CDR3 is CASSLDRGTGNTIYF. In nucleotides, the CDR3 is TGTGCCAGCAGCTTGGACAGGGGAACTGGAAACACCATATATTTT.